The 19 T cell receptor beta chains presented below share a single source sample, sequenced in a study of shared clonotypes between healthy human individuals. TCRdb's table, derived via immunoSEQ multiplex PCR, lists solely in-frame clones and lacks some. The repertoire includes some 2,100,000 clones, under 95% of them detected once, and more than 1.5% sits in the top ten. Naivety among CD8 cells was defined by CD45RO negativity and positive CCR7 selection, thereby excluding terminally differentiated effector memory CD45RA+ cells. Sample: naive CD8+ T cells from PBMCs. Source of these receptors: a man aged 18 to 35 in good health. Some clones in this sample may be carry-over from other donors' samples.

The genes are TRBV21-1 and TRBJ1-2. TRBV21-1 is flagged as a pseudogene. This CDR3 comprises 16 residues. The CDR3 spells CASSKAEREENYGYTF. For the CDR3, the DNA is TGTGCCAGCAGCAAAGCGGAACGGGAGGAAAATTATGGCTACACCTTC.

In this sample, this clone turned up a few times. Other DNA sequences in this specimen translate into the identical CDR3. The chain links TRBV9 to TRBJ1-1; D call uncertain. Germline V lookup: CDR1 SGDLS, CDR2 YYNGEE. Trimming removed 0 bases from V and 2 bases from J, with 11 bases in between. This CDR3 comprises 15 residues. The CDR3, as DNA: TGTGCCAGCAGCGTAGGAGGAGATCTTAACACTGAAGCTTTCTTT. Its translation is CASSVGGDLNTEAFF.

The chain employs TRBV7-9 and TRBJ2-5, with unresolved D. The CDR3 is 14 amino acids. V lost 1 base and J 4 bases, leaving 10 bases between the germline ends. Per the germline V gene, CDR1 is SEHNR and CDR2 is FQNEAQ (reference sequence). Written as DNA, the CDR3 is TGTGCCAGCAGCTTAGTTGGAGCCCGAGAGACCCAGTACTTC. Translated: CASSLVGARETQYF.

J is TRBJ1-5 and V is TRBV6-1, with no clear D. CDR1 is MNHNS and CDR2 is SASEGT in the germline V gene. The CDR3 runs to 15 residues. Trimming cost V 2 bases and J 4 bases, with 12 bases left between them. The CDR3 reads CASSEFVGDNQPQHF. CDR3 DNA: TGTGCCAGCAGTGAATTCGTAGGCGATAATCAGCCCCAGCATTTT.

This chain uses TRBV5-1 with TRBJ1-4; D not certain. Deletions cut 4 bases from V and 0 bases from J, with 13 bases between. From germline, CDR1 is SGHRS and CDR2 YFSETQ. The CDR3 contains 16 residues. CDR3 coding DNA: TGCGCCAGCAGCAGGGAAGAGGTCGCAACTAATGAAAAACTGTTTTTT. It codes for CASSREEVATNEKLFF.

The CDR3 spells CASSFTGQGYEQYF. The CDR3 DNA is TGTGCCAGCAGCTTCACGGGACAGGGATACGAGCAGTACTTC. This chain connects TRBV7-2 to TRBJ2-7, with 9 bases aligning to TRBD1. Germline V gene sequence: CDR1 SGHTA, CDR2 FQGNSA. CDR3 size: 14 residues. V gave up 3 bases and J gave up 4 bases; unmatched junction bases: 4.

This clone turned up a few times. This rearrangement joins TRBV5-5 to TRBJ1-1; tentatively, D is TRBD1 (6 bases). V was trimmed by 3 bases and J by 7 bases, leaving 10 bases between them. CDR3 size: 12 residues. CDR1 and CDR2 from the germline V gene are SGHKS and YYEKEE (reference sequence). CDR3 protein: CASSWTQGEAFF. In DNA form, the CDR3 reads TGTGCCAGCAGCTGGACACAGGGTGAAGCTTTCTTT.

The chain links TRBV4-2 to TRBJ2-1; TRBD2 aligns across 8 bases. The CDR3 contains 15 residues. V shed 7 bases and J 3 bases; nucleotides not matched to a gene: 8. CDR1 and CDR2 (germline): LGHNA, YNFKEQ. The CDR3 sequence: CASTPGAGGYNEQFF. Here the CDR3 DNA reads TGTGCCAGCACCCCGGGGGCGGGAGGCTACAATGAGCAGTTCTTC.

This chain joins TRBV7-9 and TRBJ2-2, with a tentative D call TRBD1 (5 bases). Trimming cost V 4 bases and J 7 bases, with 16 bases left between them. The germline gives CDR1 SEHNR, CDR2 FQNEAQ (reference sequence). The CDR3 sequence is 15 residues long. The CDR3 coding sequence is TGTGCCAGCAGCTCCCAACAAGGGGTTCACGGGGAGCTGTTTTTT. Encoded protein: CASSSQQGVHGELFF. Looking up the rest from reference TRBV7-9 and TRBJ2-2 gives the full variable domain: DTGVSQNPRHKITKRGQNVTFRCDPISEHNRLYWYRQTLGQGPEFLTYFQNEAQLEKSRLLSDRFSAERPKGSFSTLEIQRTEQGDSAMYLCASSSQQGVHGELFFGEGSRLTVL.

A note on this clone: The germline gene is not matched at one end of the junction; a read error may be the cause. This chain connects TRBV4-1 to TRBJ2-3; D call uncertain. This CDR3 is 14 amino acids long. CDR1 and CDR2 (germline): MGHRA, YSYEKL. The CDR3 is CASSEDSGTDTQYF. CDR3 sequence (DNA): TGCGCCAGCAGCGAAGATTCGGGCACAGATACGCAGTATTTT.

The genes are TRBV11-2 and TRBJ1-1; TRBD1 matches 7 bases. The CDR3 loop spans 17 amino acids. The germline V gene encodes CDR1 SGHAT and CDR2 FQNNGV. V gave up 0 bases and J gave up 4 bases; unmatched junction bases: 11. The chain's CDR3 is CASSLEEGQPRSTEAFF. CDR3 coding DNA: TGTGCCAGCAGCTTAGAGGAGGGACAGCCAAGGAGCACTGAAGCTTTCTTT.

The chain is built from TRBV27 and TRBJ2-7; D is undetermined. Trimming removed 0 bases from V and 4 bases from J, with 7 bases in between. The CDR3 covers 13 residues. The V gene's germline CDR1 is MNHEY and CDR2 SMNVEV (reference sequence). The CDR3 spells CASSLSILYEQYF. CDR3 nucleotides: TGTGCCAGCAGTTTATCGATCCTATACGAGCAGTACTTC.

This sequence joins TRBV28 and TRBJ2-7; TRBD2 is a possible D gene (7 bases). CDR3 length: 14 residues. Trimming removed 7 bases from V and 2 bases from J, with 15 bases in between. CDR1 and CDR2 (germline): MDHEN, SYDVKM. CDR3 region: CASNNREGAYEQYF. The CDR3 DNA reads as TGTGCCAGCAATAACAGGGAGGGCGCCTACGAGCAGTACTTC.

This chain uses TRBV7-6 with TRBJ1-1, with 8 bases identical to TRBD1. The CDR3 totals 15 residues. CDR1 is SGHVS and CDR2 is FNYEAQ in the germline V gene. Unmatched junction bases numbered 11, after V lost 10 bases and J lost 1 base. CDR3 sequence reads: CATKTGAGSNTEAFF. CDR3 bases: TGTGCCACCAAGACAGGGGCGGGCTCGAACACTGAAGCTTTCTTT.

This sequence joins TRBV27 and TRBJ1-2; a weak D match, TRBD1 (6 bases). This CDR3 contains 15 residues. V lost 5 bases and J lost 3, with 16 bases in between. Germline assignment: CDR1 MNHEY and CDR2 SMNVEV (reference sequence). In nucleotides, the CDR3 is TGTGCCAGCAGTCTTCGGGGGGGCTGGTACTATGGCTACACCTTC. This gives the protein CASSLRGGWYYGYTF.

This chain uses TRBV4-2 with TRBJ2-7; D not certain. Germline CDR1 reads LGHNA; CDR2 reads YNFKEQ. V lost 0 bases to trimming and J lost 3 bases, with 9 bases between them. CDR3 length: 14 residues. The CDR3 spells CASSQDMAGYEQYF. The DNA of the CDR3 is TGTGCCAGCAGCCAAGATATGGCAGGCTACGAGCAGTACTTC.

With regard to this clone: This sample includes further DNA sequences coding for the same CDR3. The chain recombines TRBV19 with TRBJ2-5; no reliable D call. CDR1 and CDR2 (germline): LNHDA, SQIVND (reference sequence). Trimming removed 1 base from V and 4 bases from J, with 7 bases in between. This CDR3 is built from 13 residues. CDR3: CASSIVPRETQYF. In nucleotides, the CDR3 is TGTGCCAGTAGTATAGTCCCCCGAGAGACCCAGTACTTC.

The CDR3 nucleotides read TGTGCCACCAGCAGATCTAACATTGGGGGTGGCGGCTACACCTTC. Amino acid sequence: CATSRSNIGGGGYTF. The chain carries TRBV15 and TRBJ1-2; D perhaps matches TRBD1 (5 bases). V lost 2 bases, J lost 8 bases, and 18 bases lay in between. Per the germline V gene, CDR1 is LNHNV and CDR2 is YYDKDF (reference sequence). The CDR3 has 15 residues.

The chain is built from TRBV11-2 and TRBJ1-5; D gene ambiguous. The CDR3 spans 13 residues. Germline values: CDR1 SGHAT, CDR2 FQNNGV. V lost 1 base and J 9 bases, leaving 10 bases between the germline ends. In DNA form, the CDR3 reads TGTGCCAGCAGCTTAGTTAGGGAAGGGCCCCAGCATTTT. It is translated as CASSLVREGPQHF. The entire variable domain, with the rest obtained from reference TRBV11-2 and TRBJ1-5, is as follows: EAGVAQSPRYKIIEKRQSVAFWCNPISGHATLYWYQQILGQGPKLLIQFQNNGVVDDSQLPKDRFSAERLKGVDSTLKIQPAKLEDSAVYLCASSLVREGPQHFGDGTRLSIL.